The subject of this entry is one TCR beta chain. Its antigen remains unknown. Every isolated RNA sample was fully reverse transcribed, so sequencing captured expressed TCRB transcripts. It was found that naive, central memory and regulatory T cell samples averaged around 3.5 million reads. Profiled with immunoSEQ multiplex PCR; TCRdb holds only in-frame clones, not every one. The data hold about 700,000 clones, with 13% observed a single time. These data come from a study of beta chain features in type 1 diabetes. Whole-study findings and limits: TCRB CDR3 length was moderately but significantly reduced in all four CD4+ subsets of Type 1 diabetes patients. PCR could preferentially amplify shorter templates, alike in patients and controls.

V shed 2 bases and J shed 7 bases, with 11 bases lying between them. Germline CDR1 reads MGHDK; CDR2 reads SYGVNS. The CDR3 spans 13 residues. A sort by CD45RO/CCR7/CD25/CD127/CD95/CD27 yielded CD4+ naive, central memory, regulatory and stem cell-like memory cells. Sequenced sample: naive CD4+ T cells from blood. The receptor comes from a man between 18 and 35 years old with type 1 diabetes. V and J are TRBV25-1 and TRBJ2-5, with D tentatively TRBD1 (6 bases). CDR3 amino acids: CASSEEGVGTQYF. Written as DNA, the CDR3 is TGTGCCAGCAGTGAAGAGGGGGTCGGGACCCAGTACTTC.